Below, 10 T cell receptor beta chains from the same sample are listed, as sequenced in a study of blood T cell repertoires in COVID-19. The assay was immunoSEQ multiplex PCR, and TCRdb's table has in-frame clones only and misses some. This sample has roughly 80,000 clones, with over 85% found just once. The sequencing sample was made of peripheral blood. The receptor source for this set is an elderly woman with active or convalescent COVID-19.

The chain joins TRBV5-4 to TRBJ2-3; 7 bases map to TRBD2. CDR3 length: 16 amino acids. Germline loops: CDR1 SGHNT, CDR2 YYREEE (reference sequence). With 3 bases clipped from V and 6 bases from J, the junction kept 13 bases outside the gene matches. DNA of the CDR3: TGTGCCAGCAGCTCGGATGCGACGGGGGGAAGGGATACGCAGTATTTT. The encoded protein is CASSSDATGGRDTQYF.

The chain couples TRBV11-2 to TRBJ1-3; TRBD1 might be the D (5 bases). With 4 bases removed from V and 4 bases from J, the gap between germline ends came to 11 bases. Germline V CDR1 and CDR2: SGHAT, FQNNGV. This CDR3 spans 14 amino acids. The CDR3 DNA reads TGTGCCAGCAGCTCCAGGGTAAACGGAAACACCATATATTTT. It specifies CASSSRVNGNTIYF.

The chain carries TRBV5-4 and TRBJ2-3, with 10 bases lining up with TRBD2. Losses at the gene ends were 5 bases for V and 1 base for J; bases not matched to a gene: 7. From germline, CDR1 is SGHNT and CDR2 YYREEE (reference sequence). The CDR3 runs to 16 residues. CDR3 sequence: CASRFDSGGRTDTQYF. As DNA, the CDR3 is TGTGCCAGCAGGTTCGATAGCGGGGGGCGCACAGATACGCAGTATTTT.

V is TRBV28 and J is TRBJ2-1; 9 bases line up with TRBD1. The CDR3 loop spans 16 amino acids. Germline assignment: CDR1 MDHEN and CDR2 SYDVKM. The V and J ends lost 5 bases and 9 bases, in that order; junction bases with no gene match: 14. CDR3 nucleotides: TGTGCCAGCAGTGCCCCCGCCGGGACAGGGCTTCTTGAGCAGTTCTTC. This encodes CASSAPAGTGLLEQFF.

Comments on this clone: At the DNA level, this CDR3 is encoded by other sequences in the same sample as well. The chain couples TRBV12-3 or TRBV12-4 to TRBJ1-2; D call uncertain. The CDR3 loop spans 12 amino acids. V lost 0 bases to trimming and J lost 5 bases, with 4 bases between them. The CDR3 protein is CASSLAPYGYTF. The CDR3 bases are TGTGCCAGCAGTTTAGCCCCTTATGGCTACACCTTC.

The CDR3 sequence: CASSPPEALHF. As DNA, the CDR3 is TGTGCCAGCAGCCCCCCGGAGGCCCTCCACTTT. The chain couples TRBV7-9 to TRBJ1-6; D gene uncertain. CDR3 length equals 11 residues. Trimming shortened V by 5 bases and J by 14 bases, and 10 bases separated the two germline ends. Germline V gene lookup returns CDR1 SEHNR and CDR2 FQNEAQ (reference sequence).

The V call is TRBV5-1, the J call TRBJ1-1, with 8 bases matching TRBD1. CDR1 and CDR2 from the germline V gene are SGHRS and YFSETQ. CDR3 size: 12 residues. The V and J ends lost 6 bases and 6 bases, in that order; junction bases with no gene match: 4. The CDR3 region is CASITGGAEAFF. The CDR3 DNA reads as TGCGCCAGCATCACAGGGGGGGCTGAAGCTTTCTTT.

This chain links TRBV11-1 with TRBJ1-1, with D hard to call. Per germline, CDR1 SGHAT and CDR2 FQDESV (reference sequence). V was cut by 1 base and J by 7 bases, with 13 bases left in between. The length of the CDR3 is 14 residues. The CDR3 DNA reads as TGTGCCAGCAGCTTAGTCGGAGCAACCCATGAAGCTTTCTTT. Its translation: CASSLVGATHEAFF.

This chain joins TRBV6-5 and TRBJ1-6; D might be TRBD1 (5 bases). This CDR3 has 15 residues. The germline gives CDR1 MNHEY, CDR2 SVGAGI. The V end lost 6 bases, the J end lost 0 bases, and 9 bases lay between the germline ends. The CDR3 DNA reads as TGTGCCAGCAGAAGACAGAGCTCCTATAATTCACCCCTCCACTTT. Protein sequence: CASRRQSSYNSPLHF.

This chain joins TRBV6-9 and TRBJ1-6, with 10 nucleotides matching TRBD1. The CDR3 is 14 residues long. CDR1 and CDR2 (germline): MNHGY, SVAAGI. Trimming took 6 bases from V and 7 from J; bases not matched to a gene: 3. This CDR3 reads CASRWGQGNSPLHF. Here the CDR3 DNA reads TGTGCCAGCAGGTGGGGACAGGGGAATTCACCCCTCCACTTT.